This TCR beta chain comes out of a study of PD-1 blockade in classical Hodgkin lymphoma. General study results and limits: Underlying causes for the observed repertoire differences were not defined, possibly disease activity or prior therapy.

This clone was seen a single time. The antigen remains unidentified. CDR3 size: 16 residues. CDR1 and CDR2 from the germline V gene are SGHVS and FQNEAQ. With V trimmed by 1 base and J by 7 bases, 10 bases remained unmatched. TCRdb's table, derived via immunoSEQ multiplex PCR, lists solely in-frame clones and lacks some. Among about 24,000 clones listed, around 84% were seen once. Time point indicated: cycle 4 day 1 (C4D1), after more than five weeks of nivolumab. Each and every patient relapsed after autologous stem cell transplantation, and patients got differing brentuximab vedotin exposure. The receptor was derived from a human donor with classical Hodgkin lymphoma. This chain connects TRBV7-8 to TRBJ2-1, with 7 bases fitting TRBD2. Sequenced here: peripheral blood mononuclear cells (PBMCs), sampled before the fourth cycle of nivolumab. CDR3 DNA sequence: TGTGCCAGCAGCTTAGTGGCGGGAGAGAAATATAATGAGCAGTTCTTC. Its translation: CASSLVAGEKYNEQFF.